Presented here are 15 T cell receptor beta chains from one specimen sequenced in a study of blood T cell repertoires in COVID-19. Clones were read by immunoSEQ multiplex PCR, and TCRdb kept only the in-frame ones, dropping some. The profile covers a few hundred thousand clones, with roughly 87% appearing a single time and approximately 3% taken by the ten largest. The source material was PBMCs or T cells enriched from blood (not recorded which). Receptors originate from a woman in her twenties or thirties who had recovered from COVID-19.

The rearrangement links TRBV9 to TRBJ1-2, with TRBD1 identical over 7 bases. CDR3 length: 13 amino acids. The ends lost 3 bases at V and 8 bases at J; junction bases unmatched: 7. Germline assignment: CDR1 SGDLS and CDR2 YYNGEE. The CDR3: CASSGQGFRGYTF. CDR3 DNA sequence: TGTGCCAGCAGCGGACAGGGTTTTAGGGGCTACACCTTC.

The chain joins TRBV11-2 to TRBJ1-3; D remains ambiguous. There are 19 residues in the CDR3. The V and J ends lost 5 bases and 0 bases respectively, with 23 bases between them. CDR1 is SGHAT and CDR2 is FQNNGV in the germline V gene. The CDR3 DNA reads as TGTGCCAGCAGCCCGCAACCATTCCCAGATCCTTACTCTGGAAACACCATATATTTT. Protein: CASSPQPFPDPYSGNTIYF.

The rearrangement uses TRBV23-1 and TRBJ2-4, with TRBD2 matching 11 bases. TRBV23-1 has ORF status, its function being uncertain. The V and J ends lost 3 bases and 1 base, in that order; junction bases with no gene match: 5. This CDR3 is built from 17 residues. The DNA of the CDR3 is TGCGCCAGCAGTCATTTACTAGCGGGAGTTGCCAAAAACATTCAGTACTTC. Amino acid sequence: CASSHLLAGVAKNIQYF.

In regard to this clone: Other DNA sequences from this sample encode an identical CDR3 as well. The chain recombines TRBV5-1 with TRBJ1-5; D ambiguous. Germline V gene lookup returns CDR1 SGHRS and CDR2 YFSETQ. Trimming removed 0 bases at V and 0 bases at J, with 7 bases between. This CDR3 comprises 15 residues. CDR3 DNA: TGCGCCAGCAGCTTGGGGGCCGGTAGCAATCAGCCCCAGCATTTT. Its protein product is CASSLGAGSNQPQHF.

V is TRBV7-2 and J is TRBJ1-1; TRBD1 might be the D (6 bases). This CDR3 has 14 residues. Germline V gene sequence: CDR1 SGHTA, CDR2 FQGNSA. Trimming removed 5 bases at V and 11 bases at J, with 21 bases between. CDR3 coding DNA: TGTGCCAGCAGCCCAAGACGCAGCCAGAGGGGGGCTTTCTTT. Protein: CASSPRRSQRGAFF.

This sequence joins TRBV5-6 and TRBJ2-3, with D possibly matching TRBD2 (5 bases). The germline V gene encodes CDR1 SGHDT and CDR2 YYEEEE. The CDR3 runs to 15 residues. V dropped 3 bases and J dropped 0 bases, with 11 bases sitting between them. The CDR3 reads CASSSRGLSTDTQYF. Written as DNA, the CDR3 is TGTGCCAGCAGCTCCCGCGGACTTAGCACAGATACGCAGTATTTT.

The rearrangement links TRBV10-2 to TRBJ2-7, with TRBD1 matching 9 bases. This CDR3 comprises 14 residues. The germline CDR1 and CDR2 sequences are WSHSY and SAAADI. Trimming at V came to 4 bases and at J to 2 bases, leaving 3 bases not matched to a gene. The chain's CDR3 is CASSAGTGTYEQYF. The CDR3 region has the DNA TGCGCCAGCAGTGCCGGGACAGGGACCTACGAGCAGTACTTC.

The genes are TRBV19 and TRBJ1-1; D is possibly TRBD1 (6 bases). V lost 5 bases and J 3 bases, leaving 10 bases between the germline ends. Germline assignment: CDR1 LNHDA and CDR2 SQIVND (reference sequence). The CDR3 is 13 residues long. The CDR3 coding sequence is TGTGCCAGTAGTTCAGGGGTGTACACTGAAGCTTTCTTT. Encoded protein: CASSSGVYTEAFF.

CDR3 in DNA: TGTGCCAGCAGTGCCGGACAGCTCTACGAGCAGTACTTC. Its translation is CASSAGQLYEQYF. The chain employs TRBV27 and TRBJ2-7; possibly TRBD1 for D (6 bases). CDR1 is MNHEY, CDR2 SMNVEV, per germline (reference sequence). The CDR3 consists of 13 residues. V dropped 5 bases and J dropped 3 bases, with 11 bases sitting between them.

Concerning this clone itself: A read error may produce the germline difference seen at one junction end. CDR3 sequence: CASRQGDVVAECYEQYF. The CDR3 DNA is TGCGCCAGCAGACAAGGGGATGTTGTAGCGGAATGCTACGAGCAGTACTTC. This chain joins TRBV4-1 and TRBJ2-7; perhaps TRBD2 as D (6 bases). CDR3 length: 17 residues. Germline lookup yields CDR1 MGHRA and CDR2 YSYEKL.

V and J are TRBV15 and TRBJ1-2; perhaps TRBD1 as D (6 bases). V dropped 5 bases and J dropped 12 bases, with 22 bases sitting between them. CDR1 is LNHNV and CDR2 is YYDKDF in the germline V gene (reference sequence). This CDR3 contains 14 residues. The DNA of the CDR3 is TGTGCCACCAGCGGCGAACTCTGGGACAACAGGAACACCTTC. This gives the protein CATSGELWDNRNTF.

J is TRBJ2-4 and V is TRBV28; the D gene is possibly TRBD2 (6 bases). The CDR3 extends over 13 amino acids. Trimming pared 6 bases from V and 6 bases from J, leaving 12 bases between. Germline values: CDR1 MDHEN, CDR2 SYDVKM. The CDR3 DNA sequence: TGTGCCAGCAGGATCCCGGGAGTAAACATTCAGTACTTC. Translated: CASRIPGVNIQYF.

This chain connects TRBV3-1 (or the pseudogene TRBV3-2) to TRBJ1-1, with 8 bases matching TRBD1. V shed 1 base and J 7 bases; nucleotides not matched to a gene: 23. This CDR3 contains 20 residues. CDR1 LGHDT and CDR2 YNNKEL come from the germline V gene (reference sequence). The CDR3 reads CASSQGLTTDRGRIVFEAFF. For the CDR3, the DNA is TGTGCCAGCAGCCAAGGGCTTACCACCGACAGGGGTAGGATCGTATTTGAAGCTTTCTTT.

This clone was counted a few times. V gene TRBV7-2 combines with J gene TRBJ2-2; D is perhaps TRBD1 (5 bases). Germline loops: CDR1 SGHTA, CDR2 FQGNSA. Trimming pared 5 bases from V and 5 bases from J, leaving 15 bases between. This CDR3 contains 15 residues. The CDR3 DNA reads as TGTGCCAGCAGCCCCCAGGGTGGGGTTACCGGGGAGCTGTTTTTT. Translation gives CASSPQGGVTGELFF.

The chain uses TRBV27 and TRBJ1-5; the D gene is possibly TRBD1 (6 bases). The CDR3 has 13 residues. CDR1 MNHEY and CDR2 SMNVEV come from the germline V gene (reference sequence). V was shortened by 6 bases and J by 2 bases, with 8 bases between the two germline ends. CDR3 in amino acids: CASSRTGNQPQHF. The CDR3 DNA follows: TGTGCCAGCAGCCGGACAGGCAATCAGCCCCAGCATTTT.